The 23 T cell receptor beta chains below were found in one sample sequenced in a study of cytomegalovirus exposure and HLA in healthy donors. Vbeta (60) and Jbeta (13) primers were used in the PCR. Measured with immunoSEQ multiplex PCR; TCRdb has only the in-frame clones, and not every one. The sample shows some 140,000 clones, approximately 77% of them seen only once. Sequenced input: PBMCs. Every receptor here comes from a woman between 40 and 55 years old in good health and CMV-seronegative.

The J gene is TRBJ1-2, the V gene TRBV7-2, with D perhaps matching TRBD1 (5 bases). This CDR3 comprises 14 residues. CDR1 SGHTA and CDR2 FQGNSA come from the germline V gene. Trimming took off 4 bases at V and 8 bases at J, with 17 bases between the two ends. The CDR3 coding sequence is TGTGCCAGCAGCTCGACAGCGGGGCTCGGGGGCTACACCTTC. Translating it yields CASSSTAGLGGYTF.

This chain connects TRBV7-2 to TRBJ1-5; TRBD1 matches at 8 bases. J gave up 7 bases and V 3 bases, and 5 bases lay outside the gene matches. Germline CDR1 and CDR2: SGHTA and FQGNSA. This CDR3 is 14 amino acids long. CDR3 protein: CASSFGQGGQPQHF. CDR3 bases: TGTGCCAGCAGCTTTGGACAGGGAGGCCAGCCCCAGCATTTT.

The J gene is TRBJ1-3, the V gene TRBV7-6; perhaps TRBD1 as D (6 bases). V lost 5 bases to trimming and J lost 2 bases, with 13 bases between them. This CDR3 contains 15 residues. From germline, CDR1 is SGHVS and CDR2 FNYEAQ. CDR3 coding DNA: TGTGCCAGCAGCCTGTGGACAGAGGCTGGAAACACCATATATTTT. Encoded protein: CASSLWTEAGNTIYF.

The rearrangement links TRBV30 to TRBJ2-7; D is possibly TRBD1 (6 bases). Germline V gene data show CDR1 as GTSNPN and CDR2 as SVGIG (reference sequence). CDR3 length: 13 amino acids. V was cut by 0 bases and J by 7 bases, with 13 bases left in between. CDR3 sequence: CAWSVLGGWEQYF. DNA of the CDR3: TGTGCCTGGAGTGTACTTGGGGGCTGGGAGCAGTACTTC.

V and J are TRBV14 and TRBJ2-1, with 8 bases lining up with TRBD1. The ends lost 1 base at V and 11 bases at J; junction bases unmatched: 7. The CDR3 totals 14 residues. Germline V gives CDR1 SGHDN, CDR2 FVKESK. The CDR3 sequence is CASSQVDRAIQQFF. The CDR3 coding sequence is TGTGCCAGCAGCCAAGTGGACAGGGCGATTCAGCAGTTCTTC.

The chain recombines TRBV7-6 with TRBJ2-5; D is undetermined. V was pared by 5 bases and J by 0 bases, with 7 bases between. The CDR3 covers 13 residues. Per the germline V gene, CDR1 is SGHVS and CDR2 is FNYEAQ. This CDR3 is CASSNRDQETQYF. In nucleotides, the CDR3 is TGTGCCAGCAGCAACCGGGACCAAGAGACCCAGTACTTC. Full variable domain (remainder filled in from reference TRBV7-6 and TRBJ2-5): GAGVSQSPRYKVTKRGQDVALRCDPISGHVSLYWYRQALGQGPEFLTYFNYEAQQDKSGLPNDRFSAERPEGSISTLTIQRTEQRDSAMYRCASSNRDQETQYFGPGTRLLVL.

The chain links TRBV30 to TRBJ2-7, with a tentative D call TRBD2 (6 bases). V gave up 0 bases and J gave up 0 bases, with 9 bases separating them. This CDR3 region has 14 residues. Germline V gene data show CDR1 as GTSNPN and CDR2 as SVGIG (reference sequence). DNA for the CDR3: TGTGCCTGGAGTGTCGGAGGGAGCTCCTACGAGCAGTACTTC. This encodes CAWSVGGSSYEQYF.

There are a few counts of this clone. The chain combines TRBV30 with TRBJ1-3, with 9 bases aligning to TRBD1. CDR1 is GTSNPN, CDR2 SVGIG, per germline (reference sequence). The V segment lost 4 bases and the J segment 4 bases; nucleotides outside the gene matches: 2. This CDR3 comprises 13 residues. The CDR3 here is CAWTTGGGNTIYF. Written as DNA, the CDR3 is TGTGCCTGGACGACAGGGGGGGGAAACACCATATATTTT.

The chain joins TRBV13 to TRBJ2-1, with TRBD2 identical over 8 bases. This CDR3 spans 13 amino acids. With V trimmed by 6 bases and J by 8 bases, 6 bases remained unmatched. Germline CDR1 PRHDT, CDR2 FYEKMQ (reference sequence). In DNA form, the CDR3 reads TGTGCCAGCAGAGTAGCGGGGTTGGATGAGCAGTTCTTC. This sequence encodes CASRVAGLDEQFF.

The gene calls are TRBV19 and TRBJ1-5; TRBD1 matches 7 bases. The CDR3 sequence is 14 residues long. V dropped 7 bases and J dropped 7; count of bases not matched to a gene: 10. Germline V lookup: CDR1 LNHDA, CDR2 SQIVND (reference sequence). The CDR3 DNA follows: TGTGCCAGTACCTCGACAGGGACTGGGCAGCCCCAGCATTTT. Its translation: CASTSTGTGQPQHF. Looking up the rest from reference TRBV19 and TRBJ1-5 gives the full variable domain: DGGITQSPKYLFRKEGQNVTLSCEQNLNHDAMYWYRQDPGQGLRLIYYSQIVNDFQKGDIAEGYSVSREKKESFPLTVTSAQKNPTAFYLCASTSTGTGQPQHFGDGTRLSIL.

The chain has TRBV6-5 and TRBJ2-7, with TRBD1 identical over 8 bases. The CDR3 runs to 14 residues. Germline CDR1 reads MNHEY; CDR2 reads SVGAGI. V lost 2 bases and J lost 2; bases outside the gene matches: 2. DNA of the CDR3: TGTGCCAGCAGTTACCGGACAGGGACCTACGAGCAGTACTTC. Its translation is CASSYRTGTYEQYF.

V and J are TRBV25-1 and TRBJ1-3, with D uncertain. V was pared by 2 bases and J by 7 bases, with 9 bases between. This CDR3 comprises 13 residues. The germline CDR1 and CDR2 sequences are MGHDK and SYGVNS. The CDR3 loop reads CASSEPGGNTIYF. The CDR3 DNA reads TGTGCCAGCAGTGAACCTGGAGGGAACACCATATATTTT.

The CDR3 is CASSHRTEEPMNTEAFF. The CDR3 DNA follows: TGTGCCAGCAGCCACCGGACAGAGGAGCCCATGAACACTGAAGCTTTCTTT. V gene TRBV4-2 combines with J gene TRBJ1-1; TRBD1 is a possible D gene (6 bases). The CDR3 contains 17 residues. With 3 bases removed from V and 0 bases from J, the gap between germline ends came to 17 bases. Germline loops: CDR1 LGHNA, CDR2 YNFKEQ.

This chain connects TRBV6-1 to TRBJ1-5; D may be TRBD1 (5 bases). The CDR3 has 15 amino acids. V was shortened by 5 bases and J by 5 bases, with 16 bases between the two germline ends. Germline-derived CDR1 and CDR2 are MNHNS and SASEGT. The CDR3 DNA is TGTGCCAGCAGTCCTAGGCAGGGAATCGATCAGCCCCAGCATTTT. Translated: CASSPRQGIDQPQHF.

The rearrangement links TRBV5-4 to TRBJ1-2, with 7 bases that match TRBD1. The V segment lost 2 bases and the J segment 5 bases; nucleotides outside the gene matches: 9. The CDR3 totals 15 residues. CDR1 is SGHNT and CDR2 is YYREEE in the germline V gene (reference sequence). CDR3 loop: CASSLDWDSRYGYTF. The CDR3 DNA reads TGTGCCAGCAGCTTAGACTGGGACAGTCGATATGGCTACACCTTC.

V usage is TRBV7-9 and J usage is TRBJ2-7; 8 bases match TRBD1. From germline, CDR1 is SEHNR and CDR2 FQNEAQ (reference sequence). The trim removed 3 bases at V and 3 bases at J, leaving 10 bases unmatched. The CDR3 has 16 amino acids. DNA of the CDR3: TGTGCCAGCAGCTTGGGGGAGACAGGGGCGGTCTACGAGCAGTACTTC. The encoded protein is CASSLGETGAVYEQYF.

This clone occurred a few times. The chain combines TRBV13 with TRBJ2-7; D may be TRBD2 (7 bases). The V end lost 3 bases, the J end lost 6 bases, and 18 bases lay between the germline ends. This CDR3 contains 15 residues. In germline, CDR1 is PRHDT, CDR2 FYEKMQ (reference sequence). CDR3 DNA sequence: TGTGCCAGCAGCTTTAGAATTAGGGGGGGCGGCGAGCAGTACTTC. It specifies CASSFRIRGGGEQYF.

The CDR3 region is CASQTGVYGYTF. The CDR3 nucleotides are TGTGCCAGTCAGACAGGGGTCTATGGCTACACCTTC. The chain is built from TRBV19 and TRBJ1-2; 8 positions agree with TRBD1. The V segment lost 8 bases and the J segment 4 bases; nucleotides outside the gene matches: 3. The germline gives CDR1 LNHDA, CDR2 SQIVND (reference sequence). The CDR3 consists of 12 residues. Using reference TRBV19 and TRBJ1-2 for the parts outside the CDR3, the full variable domain is DGGITQSPKYLFRKEGQNVTLSCEQNLNHDAMYWYRQDPGQGLRLIYYSQIVNDFQKGDIAEGYSVSREKKESFPLTVTSAQKNPTAFYLCASQTGVYGYTFGSGTRLTVV.

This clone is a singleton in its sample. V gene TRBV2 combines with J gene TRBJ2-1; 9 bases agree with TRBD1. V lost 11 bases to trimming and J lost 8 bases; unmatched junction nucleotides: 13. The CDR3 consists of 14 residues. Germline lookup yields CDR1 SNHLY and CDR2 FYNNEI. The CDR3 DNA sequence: TGTGCCGGGACCGGGACAGGGTACGTTGATGAGCAGTTCTTC. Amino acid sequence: CAGTGTGYVDEQFF.

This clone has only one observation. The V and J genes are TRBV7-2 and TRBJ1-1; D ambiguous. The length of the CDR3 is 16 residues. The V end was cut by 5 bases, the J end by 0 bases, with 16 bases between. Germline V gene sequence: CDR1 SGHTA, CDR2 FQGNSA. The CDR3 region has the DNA TGTGCCAGCAGCCCCGGCGGGTACAGCCTGAACACTGAAGCTTTCTTT. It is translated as CASSPGGYSLNTEAFF.

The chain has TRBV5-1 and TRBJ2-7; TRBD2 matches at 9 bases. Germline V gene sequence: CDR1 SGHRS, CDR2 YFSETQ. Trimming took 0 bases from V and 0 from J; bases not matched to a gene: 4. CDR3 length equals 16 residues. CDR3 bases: TGCGCCAGCAGCTTGGGATCGACTAGCGGCTCCTACGAGCAGTACTTC. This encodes CASSLGSTSGSYEQYF.

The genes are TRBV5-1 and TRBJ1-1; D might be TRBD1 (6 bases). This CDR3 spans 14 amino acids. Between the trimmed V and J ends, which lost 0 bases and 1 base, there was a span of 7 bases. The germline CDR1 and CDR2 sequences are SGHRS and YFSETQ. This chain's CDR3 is CASSLEQGNTEAFF. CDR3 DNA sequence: TGCGCCAGCAGCTTGGAACAGGGGAACACTGAAGCTTTCTTT.

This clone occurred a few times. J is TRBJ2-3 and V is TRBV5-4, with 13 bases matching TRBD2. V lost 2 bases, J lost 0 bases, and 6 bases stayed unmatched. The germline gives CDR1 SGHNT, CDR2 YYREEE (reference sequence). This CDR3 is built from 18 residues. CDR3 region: CASSFRTSGGPSTDTQYF. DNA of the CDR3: TGTGCCAGCAGCTTTAGGACTAGCGGGGGCCCAAGCACAGATACGCAGTATTTT.